This T cell receptor (beta chain) was sequenced for a study of shared clonotypes between healthy human individuals. This clone is a singleton in its sample. Here immunoSEQ multiplex PCR was the method, and the copy in TCRdb shows in-frame clones only, minus some. This table has about 690,000 clones, 90% appearing once. Sequencing was done on a sample of memory CD8+ T cells from PBMCs. Described subset: CD45RO+ cells pooled with CCR7-negative TemRA cells. The sequence derives from a young man in good health. Some clones in this sample may be carry-over from other donors' samples.

CDR3 sequence (DNA): TGTGCTAGTGGCTCCTCACACGCAACTAAGAACACTGAAGCTTTCTTT. It yields the protein CASGSSHATKNTEAFF. The V gene is TRBV12-5, the J gene TRBJ1-1; D gene uncertain. This CDR3 has 16 residues. V gave up 6 bases and J gave up 1 base, with 18 bases separating them. The germline gives CDR1 LGHNT, CDR2 FRNRAP.